This TCR beta chain was found in a study of shared T cell receptors in the human thymus. The CDR3 consists of 16 residues. The trim removed 6 bases at V and 4 bases at J, leaving 13 bases unmatched. Germline V gene data show CDR1 as MDHEN and CDR2 as SYDVKM. Assay used: immunoSEQ multiplex PCR; TCRdb lists only in-frame clones, some missing. The sample has 500,000 to 750,000 clones, roughly 88% seen once. This sample also appeared in a second study, on human thymus T cells.

Material: thymocytes. This sequence originates from a boy younger than two with a congenital heart defect. The chain carries TRBV28 and TRBJ1-1, with TRBD1 matching 8 bases. The CDR3 region has the DNA TGTGCCAGCAGGCACCAGGGGGCTCACGAGGGCACTGAAGCTTTCTTT. Encoded protein: CASRHQGAHEGTEAFF.